This TCR beta chain was sequenced during a study of T cells in localized non-small cell lung cancer. The sample holds a few counts of this clone. Its target is not known. V dropped 3 bases and J dropped 9; count of bases not matched to a gene: 4. The CDR3 consists of 13 residues. In germline, CDR1 is SGHTA, CDR2 FQGTGA. Generated by immunoSEQ multiplex PCR, the TCRdb table keeps only in-frame clones and is missing some. The table lists 45,000 to 55,000 clones, approximately 80% of them singletons. Study observations and caveats: Longer survival (overall) was linked to higher T cell density in blood. Without multi-region sequencing, intratumor heterogeneity could not be excluded. Tumor trailed uninvolved adjacent lung in T cell clonality, which peaked there. Median approximately 58 top-100 tumor clones were shared with paired adjacent lung.

The chain uses TRBV7-3 and TRBJ2-1; 8 bases match TRBD2. The source material was peripheral blood, sampled before any cancer treatment. The receptor was derived from a man aged 40-75 years with stage I squamous cell lung carcinoma. The CDR3 DNA follows: TGTGCCAGCAGCTTCGGGGGGGCCTCTGAGCAGTTCTTC. This sequence encodes CASSFGGASEQFF.